Below are 29 T cell receptor beta chains sequenced from a single sample in a study of T-cell memory formation after mild COVID-19. TCRdb independently ran MiXCR on the 5' RACE reads; one entry per CDR3 protein. The repertoire holds around 530,000 distinct CDR3 sequences, with roughly 20% as singletons. Sequencing used PBMCs or a T cell subset sorted from them (not recorded which). These receptors were taken from an adult woman who had mild COVID-19 (a few samples of this study predate the infection). Cell type and time point are not known.

The V call is TRBV10-2, the J call TRBJ2-7; TRBD2 matches at 9 bases. The length of the CDR3 is 13 residues. In germline, CDR1 is WSHSY, CDR2 SAAADI. Trimming at V came to 6 bases and at J to 3 bases, leaving 3 bases not matched to a gene. CDR3 in DNA: TGCGCCAGCAGGGGACTAGCTTTCTACGAGCAGTACTTC. This encodes CASRGLAFYEQYF.

The chain uses TRBV12-3 or TRBV12-4 and TRBJ2-3; D may correspond to TRBD1 or TRBD2 (6 bases each). V gave up 0 bases and J gave up 8 bases, with 15 bases separating them. The CDR3 length is 15 residues. CDR3: CASSLAGGRLGTQYF. The DNA of the CDR3 is TGTGCCAGCAGTTTAGCGGGGGGCCGCTTGGGTACGCAGTATTTT.

The V and J genes are TRBV6-1 and TRBJ1-4; 7 positions match TRBD1. The V gene's germline CDR1 is MNHNS and CDR2 SASEGT. The CDR3 is made up of 15 amino acids. Losses at the gene ends were 3 bases for V and 4 bases for J; bases not matched to a gene: 5. The CDR3 sequence is CASSEQDRINEKLFF. CDR3 nucleotide sequence: TGTGCCAGCAGTGAGCAGGACAGGATTAATGAAAAACTGTTTTTT.

In its sample, this clonotype was seen a few times. This chain links TRBV12-3 or TRBV12-4 with TRBJ1-5; TRBD1 aligns across 12 bases. CDR3 length: 16 residues. V lost 5 bases and J lost 4; bases outside the gene matches: 6. The CDR3 coding sequence is TGTGCCAGCAGTCCGCCGGGACAGGGGGCGAATCAGCCCCAGCATTTT. This gives the protein CASSPPGQGANQPQHF.

The V gene is TRBV14, the J gene TRBJ1-2, with 7 bases fitting TRBD1. Germline V gene sequence: CDR1 SGHDN, CDR2 FVKESK. The V segment lost 6 bases and the J segment 10 bases; nucleotides outside the gene matches: 17. The CDR3 extends over 15 amino acids. This chain's CDR3 is CASRTNRGTLGDYTF. CDR3 DNA sequence: TGTGCCAGCAGAACCAACAGGGGCACTCTAGGAGACTACACCTTC.

V usage is TRBV20-1 and J usage is TRBJ2-2, with 7 nucleotides matching TRBD2. The germline gives CDR1 DFQATT, CDR2 SNEGSKA (reference sequence). CDR3 length: 15 residues. Losses at the gene ends were 1 base for V and 6 bases for J; bases not matched to a gene: 8. CDR3 coding DNA: TGCAGTGCTAGAGTCTCACTAGCGTCGGCCGGGGAGCTGTTTTTT. Amino acid sequence: CSARVSLASAGELFF.

This clonotype was seen a few times. V is TRBV7-6 and J is TRBJ2-5, with D maybe TRBD2 (9 bases). V was clipped by 6 bases and J by 2 bases, with 25 bases between them. The germline V gene encodes CDR1 SGHVS and CDR2 FNYEAQ. The CDR3 has 18 amino acids. The CDR3 sequence: CASSTGTGSSGGQETQYF. CDR3 in DNA: TGTGCCAGCAGTACCGGGACAGGTTCCAGCGGGGGGCAAGAGACCCAGTACTTC.

Many counts were recorded for this clonotype. This rearrangement joins TRBV7-9 to TRBJ2-7; no clear D gene. CDR1 SEHNR and CDR2 FQNEAQ come from the germline V gene (reference sequence). Trimming took 1 base from V and 0 from J, leaving 13 bases between them. There are 16 residues in the CDR3. The CDR3 is CASSLGLGSPSYEQYF. The CDR3 coding sequence is TGTGCCAGCAGCTTAGGATTGGGGTCACCCTCCTACGAGCAGTACTTC.

This chain joins TRBV7-6 and TRBJ1-4; 7 bases agree with TRBD1. The CDR3 sequence is 14 residues long. In germline, CDR1 is SGHVS, CDR2 FNYEAQ. V trimming: 4 bases; J trimming: 8 bases; junction bases outside the gene matches: 7. The CDR3, as DNA: TGTGCCAGCAGCTCATGGCAGGGGGGCGAAAAACTGTTTTTT. The encoded protein is CASSSWQGGEKLFF.

The chain employs TRBV6-5 and TRBJ2-1; TRBD2 matches at 10 bases. The CDR3 covers 15 residues. Germline CDR1 is MNHEY and CDR2 is SVGAGI. V shed 6 bases, J shed 7 bases, and the junction held 9 bases outside the gene matches. This CDR3 is CASSVPKTSGNEQFF. The CDR3 DNA reads as TGTGCCAGCAGCGTGCCAAAGACTAGCGGGAATGAGCAGTTCTTC.

This clonotype has a count of ten or more. The chain uses TRBV3-1 and TRBJ2-7; 9 positions match TRBD1. Germline CDR1 LGHDT, CDR2 YNNKEL (reference sequence). With 4 bases clipped from V and 3 bases from J, the junction kept 1 base outside the gene matches. The CDR3 is made up of 13 amino acids. The CDR3 bases are TGTGCCAGCAGCCGACAGGGGGGCTACGAGCAGTACTTC. Translated, it gives CASSRQGGYEQYF.

This clonotype was counted only a few times. This chain uses TRBV9 with TRBJ2-1; TRBD2 is a possible D gene (6 bases). Looked up from germline, CDR1 is SGDLS and CDR2 is YYNGEE. Trimming left V 1 base short and J 9 bases short, with 20 bases between. This CDR3 spans 16 amino acids. In DNA form, the CDR3 reads TGTGCCAGCAGCGTAACGGGGGACCCACCTTCCTTTGAGCAGTTCTTC. This encodes CASSVTGDPPSFEQFF.

The sample holds many counts of this clonotype. The rearrangement joins TRBV6-4 to TRBJ2-1; 13 positions match TRBD2. This CDR3 has 14 residues. Germline V gene sequence: CDR1 MRHNA, CDR2 SNTAGT. With V trimmed by 8 bases and J by 10 bases, 8 bases remained unmatched. The CDR3 DNA reads TGTGCCAGCTCGGGACTAGCGGGATCATGGGAGCAGTTCTTC. Translated: CASSGLAGSWEQFF.

A few counts support this clonotype. J is TRBJ2-3 and V is TRBV4-3, with 7 bases fitting TRBD2. Germline CDR1 and CDR2: LGHNA and YSLEER. The CDR3 contains 14 residues. The V gene end was trimmed by 0 bases and the J gene end by 6 bases; junction bases not matched to a gene: 3. This CDR3 reads CASSQDRGDDTQYF. CDR3 sequence (DNA): TGCGCCAGCAGCCAAGACCGGGGGGACGATACGCAGTATTTT.

This clonotype showed up many times. The chain links TRBV12-3 or TRBV12-4 to TRBJ2-7, with D hard to call. The V and J ends lost 1 base and 3 bases respectively, with 7 bases between them. CDR3 length: 13 residues. CDR3 sequence (DNA): TGTGCCAGCAGTTTAGGGCAGGTCTACGAGCAGTACTTC. This codes for CASSLGQVYEQYF.

V usage is TRBV7-9 and J usage is TRBJ2-7, with D maybe TRBD1 (6 bases). The germline V and J ends were trimmed by 3 bases and 6 bases, with 12 bases remaining between them. Germline V gives CDR1 SEHNR, CDR2 FQNEAQ (reference sequence). The CDR3 length is 13 residues. The CDR3 loop reads CASSFGRGSEQYF. The CDR3 nucleotides are TGTGCCAGCAGCTTCGGCAGGGGTAGCGAGCAGTACTTC.

This clonotype was picked up one time. This rearrangement joins TRBV15 to TRBJ1-5, with D perhaps matching TRBD1 (6 bases). Germline V gene lookup returns CDR1 LNHNV and CDR2 YYDKDF (reference sequence). V lost 0 bases to trimming and J lost 0 bases, with 9 bases between them. The CDR3 runs to 16 residues. The CDR3 DNA sequence: TGTGCCACCAGCAGAGAGGGGGGCTATAGCAATCAGCCCCAGCATTTT. Protein product: CATSREGGYSNQPQHF.

The chain recombines TRBV6-5 with TRBJ2-3; the match to TRBD2 covers 15 bases. The CDR3 is 16 residues long. The junction had 0 bases not matched to a gene; V was cut back by 2 bases and J by 3 bases. Germline values: CDR1 MNHEY, CDR2 SVGAGI. In DNA form, the CDR3 reads TGTGCCAGCAGTTACGGGACTAGCGGGAGGACAGATACGCAGTATTTT. Translated, it gives CASSYGTSGRTDTQYF.

This clonotype has only one observation. V usage is TRBV27 and J usage is TRBJ1-6; possible D gene TRBD1, 6 bases. Trimming removed 5 bases at V and 13 bases at J, with 21 bases between. Germline assignment: CDR1 MNHEY and CDR2 SMNVEV (reference sequence). The CDR3 runs to 15 residues. This CDR3 is CASSVLAGQNFPLHF. CDR3 DNA sequence: TGTGCCAGCAGTGTCCTCGCCGGACAGAATTTCCCCCTCCACTTT.

The rearrangement joins TRBV5-1 to TRBJ1-5; weak D call: TRBD1 (5 bases). V lost 4 bases and J 4 bases, leaving 12 bases between the germline ends. Per germline, CDR1 SGHRS and CDR2 YFSETQ. The CDR3 is 14 amino acids. CDR3 protein: CASSRDGGNQPQHF. The CDR3 nucleotides read TGCGCCAGCAGCAGGGACGGGGGGAATCAGCCCCAGCATTTT.

The table lists this clonotype with a few counts. V and J are TRBV12-3 or TRBV12-4 and TRBJ2-1; 15 nucleotides align to TRBD2. V shed 5 bases, J shed 9 bases, and the junction held 8 bases outside the gene matches. The CDR3 is 16 amino acids. The CDR3 bases are TGTGCCAGCAGTCCAGGGACTAGCGGGAGGCTGGGTGAGCAGTTCTTC. Its protein product is CASSPGTSGRLGEQFF.

This clonotype has only a few counts. The rearrangement joins TRBV4-1 to TRBJ2-3, with no clear D. Germline V CDR1 and CDR2: MGHRA, YSYEKL. The germline V and J ends were trimmed by 0 bases and 10 bases, with 14 bases remaining between them. The CDR3 length is 14 residues. In nucleotides, the CDR3 is TGCGCCAGCAGCCAAGAACGAGACTCCCCTTCGCAGTATTTT. Translating gives CASSQERDSPSQYF.

V is TRBV7-8 and J is TRBJ1-5; TRBD1 is a possible D gene (5 bases). The CDR3 totals 15 residues. The V end was cut by 8 bases, the J end by 6 bases, with 20 bases between. In germline, CDR1 is SGHVS, CDR2 FQNEAQ. As DNA, the CDR3 is TGTGCCAGCGCAACGGCTCCTCGGGGGGGTCAGCCCCAGCATTTT. This sequence encodes CASATAPRGGQPQHF. Together with reference TRBV7-8 and TRBJ1-5, the CDR3 gives the full variable domain: GAGVSQSPRYKVAKRGQDVALRCDPISGHVSLFWYQQALGQGPEFLTYFQNEAQLDKSGLPSDRFFAERPEGSVSTLKIQRTQQEDSAVYLCASATAPRGGQPQHFGDGTRLSIL.

This clonotype has just a few counts. This chain connects TRBV6-2 or TRBV6-3 to TRBJ2-1; the match to TRBD2 covers 9 bases. In germline, CDR1 is MNHEY, CDR2 SVGEGT. The J segment lost 0 bases and the V segment lost 6 bases, leaving 12 bases of the junction unmatched. CDR3 size: 18 residues. CDR3 residues: CASSRIWLAGRSYNEQFF. In nucleotides, the CDR3 is TGTGCCAGCAGCCGGATCTGGCTAGCGGGACGCTCCTACAATGAGCAGTTCTTC.

This chain links TRBV12-3 or TRBV12-4 with TRBJ1-1; D is possibly TRBD1 (5 bases). The CDR3 runs 16 residues. The V end lost 2 bases, the J end lost 6 bases, and 19 bases lay between the germline ends. CDR3 DNA: TGTGCCAGCAGTTTAAGGTGCTGGGGCTGCACGGCTGAAGCTTTCTTT. Amino acid sequence: CASSLRCWGCTAEAFF.

The chain is built from TRBV7-2 and TRBJ1-2; D remains unclear. Germline CDR1 SGHTA, CDR2 FQGNSA. Trimming cost V 4 bases and J 12 bases, with 12 bases left between them. The CDR3 is made up of 11 amino acids. The CDR3 sequence is CASSSGSAHTF. The CDR3, as DNA: TGTGCCAGCAGCTCCGGGTCAGCGCACACCTTC.

V and J are TRBV3-1 and TRBJ2-2; 16 bases are a match to TRBD2. Unmatched junction bases numbered 8, after V lost 4 bases and J lost 3 bases. Germline loops: CDR1 LGHDT, CDR2 YNNKEL (reference sequence). This CDR3 spans 19 amino acids. CDR3 nucleotide sequence: TGTGCCAGCAGCCCGACCGGGACTAGCGGGAGGGCCCACACCGGGGAGCTGTTTTTT. It encodes CASSPTGTSGRAHTGELFF.

This clonotype was observed a handful of times. The chain carries TRBV5-1 and TRBJ1-6; TRBD1 is a possible D gene (6 bases). V was pared by 4 bases and J by 0 bases, with 11 bases between. This CDR3 contains 16 residues. Germline loops: CDR1 SGHRS, CDR2 YFSETQ. The DNA of the CDR3 is TGCGCCAGCAGCCTGGACAGATTCTCCTATAATTCACCCCTCCACTTT. It translates to CASSLDRFSYNSPLHF.

V is TRBV7-2 and J is TRBJ2-5; TRBD1 matches 8 bases. J was trimmed by 2 bases and V by 1 base; bases with no gene match: 6. The CDR3 is 16 residues long. From germline, CDR1 is SGHTA and CDR2 FQGNSA. The CDR3 sequence is CASSLVGTGLQETQYF. Here the CDR3 DNA reads TGTGCCAGCAGCTTAGTTGGGACAGGACTACAAGAGACCCAGTACTTC.